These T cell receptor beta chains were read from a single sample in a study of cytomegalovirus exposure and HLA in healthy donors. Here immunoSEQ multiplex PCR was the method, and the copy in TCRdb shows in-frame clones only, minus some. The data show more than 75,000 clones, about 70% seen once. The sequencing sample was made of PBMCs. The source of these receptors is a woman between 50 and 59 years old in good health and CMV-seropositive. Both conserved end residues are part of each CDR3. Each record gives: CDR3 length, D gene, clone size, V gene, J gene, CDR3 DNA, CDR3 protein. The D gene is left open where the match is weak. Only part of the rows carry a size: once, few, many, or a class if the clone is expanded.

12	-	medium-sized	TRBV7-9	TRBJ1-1	TGTGCCAGCAGCCCGGAGGACGCCCGAGCTTTCTTT	CASSPEDARAFF
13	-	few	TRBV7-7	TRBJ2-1	TGTGCTAGCAGCCAAAGCGGAGCCAATGAGCAGTTCTTC	CASSQSGANEQFF
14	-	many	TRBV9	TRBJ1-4	TGTGCCAGCAGCGACTCAGGGTATAGTGAAAAACTGTTTTTT	CASSDSGYSEKLFF
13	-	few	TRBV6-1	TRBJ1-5	TGTGCCAGCAGGGAGACTGGGCGGGGGACCCAGCATTTT	CASRETGRGTQHF
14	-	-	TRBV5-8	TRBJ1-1	TGTGCCAGCAGCCCGCTTACATCGAACACTGAAGCTTTCTTT	CASSPLTSNTEAFF
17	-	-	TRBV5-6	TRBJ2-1	TGTGCCAGCAGCTCTCTCCTACTAGGGGGGGTCTACAATGAGCAGTTCTTC	CASSSLLLGGVYNEQFF
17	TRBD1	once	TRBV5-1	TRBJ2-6	TGCGCCAGCAGTGGAGGGGGACAGGTCACTGGGGCCAACGTCCTGACTTTC	CASSGGGQVTGANVLTF
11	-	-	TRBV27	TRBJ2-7	TGTGCCAGCAGTTTTCTCGGGGAGCAGTACTTC	CASSFLGEQYF
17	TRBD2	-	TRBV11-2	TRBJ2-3	TGTGCCAGCAGCTTAGGGGCTGCGGGAGGCAACACAGATACGCAGTATTTT	CASSLGAAGGNTDTQYF
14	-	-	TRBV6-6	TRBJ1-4	TGTGCCAGCAGCTACCCGGGCCGGGGGGAAAAACTGTTTTTT	CASSYPGRGEKLFF
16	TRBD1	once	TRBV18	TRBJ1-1	TGTGCCAGCTCACCACCGGGACAGGGGGCGAACACTGAAGCTTTCTTT	CASSPPGQGANTEAFF
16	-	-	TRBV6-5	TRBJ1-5	TGTGCCAGCAGTTACTCGAAAGTGACAGCAAATCAGCCCCAGCATTTT	CASSYSKVTANQPQHF
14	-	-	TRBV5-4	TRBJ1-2	TGTGCCAGCAGCTTGAAGGAGGGGCTCGGTGGCTACACCTTC	CASSLKEGLGGYTF
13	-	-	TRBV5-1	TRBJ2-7	TGCGCCAGCAGCTTGGTGACAGCGAACGAGCAGTACTTC	CASSLVTANEQYF
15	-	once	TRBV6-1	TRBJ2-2	TGTGCCAGCAGTGAGCGGGACGAGAACACCGGGGAGCTGTTTTTT	CASSERDENTGELFF
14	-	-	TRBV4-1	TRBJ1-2	TGCGCCAGCAGCCAAGAGGAGGAACTGTCCGGCTACACCTTC	CASSQEEELSGYTF